What follows describes a single T cell receptor (beta chain). The antigen remains undetermined. Unrecorded immune exposures were likely, despite nominal health at sampling. It was with 60 Vbeta and 13 Jbeta primers that the PCR ran. Clones were sequenced by immunoSEQ multiplex PCR, and TCRdb holds only the in-frame ones, with some missing. The top ten hold 2.5% to 3.5% of the sample, which has about 120,000 clones, roughly 80% seen once. V lost 5 bases, J lost 7 bases, and 8 bases stayed unmatched. CDR1 and CDR2 (germline): SGHVS, FQNEAQ. This CDR3 region has 15 residues. This sample is part of a study of cytomegalovirus exposure and HLA in healthy donors. Study-level results: TCR beta V- and J-gene trimming was later associated with a missense DCLRE1C variant. In a later analysis, most CMV-associated TCR beta chains appeared HLA-restricted.

Sequencing input: PBMCs. This chain uses TRBV7-8 with TRBJ2-1, with 10 nucleotides matching TRBD2. The receptor's source is a woman between 35 and 50 years old in good health and CMV-seropositive. The CDR3 coding sequence is TGTGCCAGCAGCCGAGAGCGGGGGGGCCGGAATGAGCAGTTCTTC. Amino acid sequence: CASSRERGGRNEQFF. The variable domain in full, completed from reference TRBV7-8 and TRBJ2-1, reads GAGVSQSPRYKVAKRGQDVALRCDPISGHVSLFWYQQALGQGPEFLTYFQNEAQLDKSGLPSDRFFAERPEGSVSTLKIQRTQQEDSAVYLCASSRERGGRNEQFFGPGTRLTVL.